This T cell receptor beta chain was recorded in a study of blood T cells in healthy people across ages. The CDR3 contains 17 residues. The germline V and J ends were trimmed by 0 bases and 3 bases, with 15 bases remaining between them. In germline, CDR1 is SGHRS, CDR2 YFSETQ. General observations from the study: Diversity of TCR beta correlated strongly with naive T cell percentage. Naive CD4+ cells and diversity were both higher in long-lived donors than in aged donors.

Comment on this clonotype: Its antigen is as yet unknown.

The sample, 7.5 to 10 milliliters of peripheral blood, was drawn from each donor. Isolation yielded PBMCs, at least 6.5 million per sample, in every case. For the second PCR, which ran for about 6 to 11 cycles, a sample-barcoded 5' primer and a J-beta primer mix were used. Using its own MiXCR run on the 5' RACE reads, TCRdb lists one record per CDR3 protein. The sample shows 650,000 to 900,000 distinct CDR3 sequences, 55% to 65% of them seen only once. Sequenced input: blood. The chain combines TRBV5-1 with TRBJ2-2, with D possibly matching TRBD1 (5 bases). This receptor was obtained from a man aged 30-40 years in good health. The CDR3 DNA reads TGCGCCAGCAGCTTGGATCCAAGTGACAGTTACACCGGGGAGCTGTTTTTT. Translation: CASSLDPSDSYTGELFF. Looking up the rest from reference TRBV5-1 and TRBJ2-2 gives the full variable domain: KAGVTQTPRYLIKTRGQQVTLSCSPISGHRSVSWYQQTPGQGLQFLFEYFSETQRNKGNFPGRFSGRQFSNSRSEMNVSTLELGDSALYLCASSLDPSDSYTGELFFGEGSRLTVL.